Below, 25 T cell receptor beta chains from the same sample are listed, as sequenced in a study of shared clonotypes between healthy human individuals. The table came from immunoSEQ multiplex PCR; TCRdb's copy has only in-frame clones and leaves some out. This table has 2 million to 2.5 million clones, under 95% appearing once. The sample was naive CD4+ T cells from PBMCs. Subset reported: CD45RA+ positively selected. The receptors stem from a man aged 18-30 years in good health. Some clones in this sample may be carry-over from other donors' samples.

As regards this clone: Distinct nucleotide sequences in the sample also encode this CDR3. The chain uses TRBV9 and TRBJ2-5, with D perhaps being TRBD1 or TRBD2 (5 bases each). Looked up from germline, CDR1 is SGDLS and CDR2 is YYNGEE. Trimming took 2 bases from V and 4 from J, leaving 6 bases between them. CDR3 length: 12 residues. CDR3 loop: CASSVGGETQYF. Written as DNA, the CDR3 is TGTGCCAGCAGCGTTGGGGGAGAGACCCAGTACTTC.

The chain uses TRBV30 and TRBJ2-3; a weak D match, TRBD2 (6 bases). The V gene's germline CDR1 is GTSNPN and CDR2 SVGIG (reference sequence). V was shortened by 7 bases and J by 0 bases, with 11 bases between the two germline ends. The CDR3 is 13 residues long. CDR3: CAFGRTSTDTQYF. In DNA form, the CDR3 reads TGTGCCTTCGGGAGAACTAGCACAGATACGCAGTATTTT.

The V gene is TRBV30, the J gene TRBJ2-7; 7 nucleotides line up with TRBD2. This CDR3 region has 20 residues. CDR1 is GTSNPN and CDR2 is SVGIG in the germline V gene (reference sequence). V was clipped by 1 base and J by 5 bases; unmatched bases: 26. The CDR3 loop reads CAWSDDPIEGRESKFHEQYF. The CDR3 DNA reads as TGTGCCTGGAGTGACGACCCAATCGAAGGGCGGGAGTCTAAGTTCCACGAGCAGTACTTC. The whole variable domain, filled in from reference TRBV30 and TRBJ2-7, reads SQTIHQWPATLVQPVGSPLSLECTVEGTSNPNLYWYRQAAGRGLQLLFYSVGIGQISSEVPQNLSASRPQDRQFILSSKKLLLSDSGFYLCAWSDDPIEGRESKFHEQYFGPGTRLTVT.

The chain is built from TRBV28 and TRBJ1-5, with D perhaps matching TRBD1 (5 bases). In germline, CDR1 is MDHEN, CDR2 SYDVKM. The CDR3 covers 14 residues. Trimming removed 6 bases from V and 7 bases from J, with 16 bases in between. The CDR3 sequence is CASRGGAIRQPQHF. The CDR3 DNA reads TGTGCCAGCAGGGGGGGAGCTATAAGGCAGCCCCAGCATTTT.

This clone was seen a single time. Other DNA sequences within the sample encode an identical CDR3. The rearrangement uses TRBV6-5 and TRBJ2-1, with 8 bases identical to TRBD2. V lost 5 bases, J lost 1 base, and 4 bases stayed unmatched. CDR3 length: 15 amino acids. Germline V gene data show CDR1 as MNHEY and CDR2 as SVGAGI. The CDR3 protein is CASSRGLASYNEQFF. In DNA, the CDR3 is TGTGCCAGCAGTCGAGGACTAGCTTCCTACAATGAGCAGTTCTTC.

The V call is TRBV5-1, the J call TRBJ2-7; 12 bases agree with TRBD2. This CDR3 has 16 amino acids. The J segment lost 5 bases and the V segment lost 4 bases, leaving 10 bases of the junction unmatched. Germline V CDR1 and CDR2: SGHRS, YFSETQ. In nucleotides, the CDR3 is TGCGCCAGCAGCCTTTCTAGCGGGAGGGGCCTCCACGAGCAGTACTTC. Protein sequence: CASSLSSGRGLHEQYF.

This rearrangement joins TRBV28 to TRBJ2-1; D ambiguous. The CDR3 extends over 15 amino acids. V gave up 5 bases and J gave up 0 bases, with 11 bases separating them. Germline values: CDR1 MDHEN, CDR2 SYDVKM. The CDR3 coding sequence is TGTGCCAGCAGTACAGAGTCGAGCTCCTACAATGAGCAGTTCTTC. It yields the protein CASSTESSSYNEQFF. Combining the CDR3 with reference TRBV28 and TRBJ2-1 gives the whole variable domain DVKVTQSSRYLVKRTGEKVFLECVQDMDHENMFWYRQDPGLGLRLIYFSYDVKMKEKGDIPEGYSVSREKKERFSLILESASTNQTSMYLCASSTESSSYNEQFFGPGTRLTVL.

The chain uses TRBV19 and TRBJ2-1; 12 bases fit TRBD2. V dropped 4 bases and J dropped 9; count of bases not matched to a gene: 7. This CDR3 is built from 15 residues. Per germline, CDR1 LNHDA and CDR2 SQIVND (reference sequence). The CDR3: CASSRLAGANVEQFF. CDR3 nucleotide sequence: TGTGCCAGTAGTAGACTAGCGGGAGCTAATGTTGAGCAGTTCTTC. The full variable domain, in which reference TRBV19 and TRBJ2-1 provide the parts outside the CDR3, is DGGITQSPKYLFRKEGQNVTLSCEQNLNHDAMYWYRQDPGQGLRLIYYSQIVNDFQKGDIAEGYSVSREKKESFPLTVTSAQKNPTAFYLCASSRLAGANVEQFFGPGTRLTVL.

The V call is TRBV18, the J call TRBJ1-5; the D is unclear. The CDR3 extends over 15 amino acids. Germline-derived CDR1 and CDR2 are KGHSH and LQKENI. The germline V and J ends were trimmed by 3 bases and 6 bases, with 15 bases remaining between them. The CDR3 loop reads CASSPGGRMVQPQHF. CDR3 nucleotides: TGTGCCAGCTCACCTGGAGGAAGGATGGTTCAGCCCCAGCATTTT.

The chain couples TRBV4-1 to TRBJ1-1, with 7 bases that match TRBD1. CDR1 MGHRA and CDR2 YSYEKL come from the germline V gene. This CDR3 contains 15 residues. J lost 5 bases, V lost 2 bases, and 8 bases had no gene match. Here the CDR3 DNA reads TGCGCCAGCAGCCAACCCAGGGGGGACGGGACTGAAGCTTTCTTT. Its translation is CASSQPRGDGTEAFF.

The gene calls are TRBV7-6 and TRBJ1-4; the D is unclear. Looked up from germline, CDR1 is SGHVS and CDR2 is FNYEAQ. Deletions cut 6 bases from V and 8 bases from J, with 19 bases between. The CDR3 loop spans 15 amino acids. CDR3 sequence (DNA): TGTGCCAGCAGACGGCAGGCAGTTTTTAGCGAAAAACTGTTTTTT. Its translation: CASRRQAVFSEKLFF.

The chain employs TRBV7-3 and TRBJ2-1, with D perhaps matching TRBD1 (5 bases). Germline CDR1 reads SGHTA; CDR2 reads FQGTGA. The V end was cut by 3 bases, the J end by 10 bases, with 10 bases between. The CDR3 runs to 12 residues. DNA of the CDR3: TGTGCCAGCAGCTTTCAGGGTAGGGAGCAGTTCTTC. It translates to CASSFQGREQFF.

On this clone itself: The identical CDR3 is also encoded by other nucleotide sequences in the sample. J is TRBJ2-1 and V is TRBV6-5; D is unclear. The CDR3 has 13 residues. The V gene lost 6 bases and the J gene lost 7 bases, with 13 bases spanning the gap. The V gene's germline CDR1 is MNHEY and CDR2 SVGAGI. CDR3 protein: CASRGPGRNEQFF. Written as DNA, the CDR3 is TGTGCCAGCAGGGGTCCCGGCAGGAATGAGCAGTTCTTC.

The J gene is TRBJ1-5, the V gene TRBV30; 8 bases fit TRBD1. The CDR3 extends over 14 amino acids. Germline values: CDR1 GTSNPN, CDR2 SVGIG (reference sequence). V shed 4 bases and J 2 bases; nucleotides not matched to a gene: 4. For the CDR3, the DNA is TGTGCCTGGACTCCGGGACAGGGCAATCAGCCCCAGCATTTT. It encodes CAWTPGQGNQPQHF.

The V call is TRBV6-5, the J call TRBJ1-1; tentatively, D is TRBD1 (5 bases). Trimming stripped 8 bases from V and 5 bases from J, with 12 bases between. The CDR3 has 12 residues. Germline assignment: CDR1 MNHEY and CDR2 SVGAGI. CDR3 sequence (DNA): TGTGCCAGCGGAAATCGGGGGACTGAAGCTTTCTTT. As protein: CASGNRGTEAFF.

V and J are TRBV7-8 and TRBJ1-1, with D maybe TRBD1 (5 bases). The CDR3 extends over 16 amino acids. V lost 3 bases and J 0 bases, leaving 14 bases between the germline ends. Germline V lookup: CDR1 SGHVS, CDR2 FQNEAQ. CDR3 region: CASSFWLGGLNTEAFF. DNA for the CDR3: TGTGCCAGCAGCTTCTGGCTCGGGGGGTTGAACACTGAAGCTTTCTTT.

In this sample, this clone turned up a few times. CDR3 amino acids: CASSVQTQHTGELFF. CDR3 in DNA: TGTGCCAGCAGCGTACAGACACAACACACCGGGGAGCTGTTTTTT. The chain uses TRBV9 and TRBJ2-2, with unresolved D. V lost 1 base, J lost 3 bases, and 10 bases lay in between. The CDR3 spans 15 residues. Germline-derived CDR1 and CDR2 are SGDLS and YYNGEE.

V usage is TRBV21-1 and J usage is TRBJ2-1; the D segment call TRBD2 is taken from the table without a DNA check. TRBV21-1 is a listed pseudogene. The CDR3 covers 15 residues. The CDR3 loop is CASSPPSGSLNEQFF. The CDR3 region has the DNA TGTGCCAGCAGCCCTCCTAGCGGGAGTCTCAATGAGCAGTTCTTC.

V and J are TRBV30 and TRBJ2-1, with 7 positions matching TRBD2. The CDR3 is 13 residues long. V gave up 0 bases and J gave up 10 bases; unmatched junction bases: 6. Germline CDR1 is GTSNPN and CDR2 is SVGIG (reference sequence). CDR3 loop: CAWSVERGGEQFF. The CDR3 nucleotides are TGTGCCTGGAGTGTGGAGCGGGGAGGGGAGCAGTTCTTC.

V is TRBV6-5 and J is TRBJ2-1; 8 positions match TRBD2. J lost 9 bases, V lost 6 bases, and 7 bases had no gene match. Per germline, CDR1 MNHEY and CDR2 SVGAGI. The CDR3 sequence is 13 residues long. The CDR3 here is CASSPSTSAEQFF. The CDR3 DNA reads TGTGCCAGCAGCCCGTCGACTAGCGCTGAGCAGTTCTTC.

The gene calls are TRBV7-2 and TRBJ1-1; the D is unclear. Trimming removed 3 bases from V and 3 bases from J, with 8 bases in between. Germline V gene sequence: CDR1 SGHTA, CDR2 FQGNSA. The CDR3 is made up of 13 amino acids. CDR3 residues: CASSLKWDTEAFF. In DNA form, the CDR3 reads TGTGCCAGCAGCTTGAAATGGGACACTGAAGCTTTCTTT.

The CDR3 DNA reads as TGCGCCAGCAGCCCCGGGACAATCCCGCATCAGCCCCAGCATTTT. It is translated as CASSPGTIPHQPQHF. V gene TRBV5-1 combines with J gene TRBJ1-5; perhaps TRBD1 as D (6 bases). The CDR3 runs 15 residues. V was clipped by 4 bases and J by 5 bases, with 16 bases between them. Germline-derived CDR1 and CDR2 are SGHRS and YFSETQ.

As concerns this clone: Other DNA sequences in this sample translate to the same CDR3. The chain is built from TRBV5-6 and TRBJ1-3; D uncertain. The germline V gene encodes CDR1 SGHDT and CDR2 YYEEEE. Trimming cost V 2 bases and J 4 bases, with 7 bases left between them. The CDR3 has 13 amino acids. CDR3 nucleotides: TGTGCCAGCAGCTTTTTTTCAGGAAACACCATATATTTT. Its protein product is CASSFFSGNTIYF.

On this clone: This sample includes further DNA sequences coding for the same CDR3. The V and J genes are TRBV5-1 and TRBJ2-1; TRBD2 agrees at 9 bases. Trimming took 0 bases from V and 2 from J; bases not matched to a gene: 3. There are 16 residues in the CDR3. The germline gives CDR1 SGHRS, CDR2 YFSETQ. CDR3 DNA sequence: TGCGCCAGCAGCTTGGTTTCTAGCGGGGCCTACAATGAGCAGTTCTTC. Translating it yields CASSLVSSGAYNEQFF.

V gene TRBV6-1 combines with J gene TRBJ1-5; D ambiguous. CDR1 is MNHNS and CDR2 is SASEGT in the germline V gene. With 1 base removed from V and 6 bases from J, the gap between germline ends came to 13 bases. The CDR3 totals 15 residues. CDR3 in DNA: TGTGCCAGCAGTGAAGGCGGCTTCTCAATTCAGCCCCAGCATTTT. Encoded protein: CASSEGGFSIQPQHF.